The 20 T cell receptor beta chains listed next were all sequenced from one sample in a study of blood T cell repertoires in COVID-19. Sequencing used immunoSEQ multiplex PCR; TCRdb keeps in-frame clones, though not all of them. The table has 300,000 to 400,000 clones, around 86% seen once; the top ten hold around 4.5%. Sequences were obtained from PBMCs or T cells enriched from blood (not recorded which). All receptors come from a middle-aged woman with acute COVID-19.

V gene TRBV25-1 combines with J gene TRBJ1-1, with TRBD1 as a possible D gene (5 bases). The V gene's germline CDR1 is MGHDK and CDR2 SYGVNS. V gave up 1 base and J gave up 11 bases, with 26 bases separating them. This CDR3 is built from 17 residues. CDR3 nucleotides: TGTGCCAGCAGTGAATCCGGGGGACCCAGGCTAGGGTTAACTGCTTTCTTT. Amino acids: CASSESGGPRLGLTAFF.

This clone was picked up one time. V usage is TRBV28 and J usage is TRBJ1-1; 7 bases align to TRBD1. Germline trimming cut 8 bases from V and 2 bases from J; bases unmatched to any gene: 2. Germline V gene lookup returns CDR1 MDHEN and CDR2 SYDVKM. This CDR3 region has 12 residues. The CDR3 spells CASRDSNTEAFF. CDR3 in DNA: TGTGCCAGCCGGGACAGTAACACTGAAGCTTTCTTT.

V gene TRBV27 combines with J gene TRBJ2-7, with D maybe TRBD1 (6 bases). The CDR3 totals 19 residues. The ends were cut back, 2 bases at V and 2 bases at J, with 25 bases in the middle. Germline CDR1 is MNHEY and CDR2 is SMNVEV (reference sequence). The CDR3 nucleotides are TGTGCCAGCAGTTTAAGCCCAGGGGCCACCTCGATAAAACCCTACGAGCAGTACTTC. It specifies CASSLSPGATSIKPYEQYF.

This chain connects TRBV5-1 to TRBJ2-5, with D tentatively TRBD1 (6 bases). CDR3 length: 13 amino acids. V was pared by 7 bases and J by 4 bases, with 14 bases between. The germline V gene encodes CDR1 SGHRS and CDR2 YFSETQ. The CDR3 loop is CASGITGRETQYF. The DNA for the CDR3 is TGCGCCAGCGGGATCACAGGGAGAGAGACCCAGTACTTC.

This clone has a single count. J is TRBJ2-1 and V is TRBV11-2; 8 bases line up with TRBD2. The junction had 9 bases not matched to a gene; V was cut back by 8 bases and J by 6 bases. Germline loops: CDR1 SGHAT, CDR2 FQNNGV. This CDR3 spans 14 amino acids. The CDR3 spells CASVRGGRTNEQFF. CDR3 nucleotides: TGTGCCAGCGTCCGGGGGGGCCGGACCAATGAGCAGTTCTTC.

The V and J genes are TRBV5-1 and TRBJ1-2; 8 bases align to TRBD1. The CDR3 is 15 amino acids. Germline lookup yields CDR1 SGHRS and CDR2 YFSETQ. Germline trimming cut 6 bases from V and 2 bases from J; bases unmatched to any gene: 9. This chain's CDR3 is CASIPWTGLNYGYTF. The CDR3 nucleotides are TGCGCCAGCATCCCGTGGACAGGGCTAAACTATGGCTACACCTTC.

The chain links TRBV28 to TRBJ2-2, with no clear D. This CDR3 region has 13 residues. Germline CDR1 MDHEN, CDR2 SYDVKM. V was shortened by 10 bases and J by 6 bases, with 15 bases between the two germline ends. CDR3 in amino acids: CATTPQLAGELFF. In DNA form, the CDR3 reads TGTGCCACCACCCCACAGCTGGCCGGGGAGCTGTTTTTT.

The chain links TRBV28 to TRBJ2-7; 9 positions match TRBD2. Germline V gene sequence: CDR1 MDHEN, CDR2 SYDVKM. The ends lost 8 bases at V and 1 base at J; junction bases unmatched: 6. This CDR3 contains 14 residues. CDR3 region: CASSALAGSYEQYF. In DNA, the CDR3 is TGTGCCAGCTCGGCCCTAGCGGGGTCCTACGAGCAGTACTTC.

The chain couples TRBV6-1 to TRBJ2-7; TRBD2 matches at 14 bases. Trimming took 6 bases from V and 3 from J; bases not matched to a gene: 1. The CDR3 has 14 amino acids. Per germline, CDR1 MNHNS and CDR2 SASEGT. CDR3 nucleotide sequence: TGTGCCAGCAGCGGGACTAGCGGGGGCTACGAGCAGTACTTC. Protein product: CASSGTSGGYEQYF.

DNA of the CDR3: TGTGCCAGCAGCCGACTAACGGGTGCAGGTACGCAGTATTTT. Protein product: CASSRLTGAGTQYF. The gene calls are TRBV3-1 (or the pseudogene TRBV3-2) and TRBJ2-3; the D gene is possibly TRBD2 (5 bases). In germline, CDR1 is LGHDT, CDR2 YNNKEL (reference sequence). V shed 4 bases and J shed 8 bases, with 16 bases lying between them. The CDR3 covers 14 residues.

The count of this clone is one. The chain combines TRBV28 with TRBJ1-2; 9 positions agree with TRBD1. V lost 3 bases and J lost 8; bases outside the gene matches: 7. This CDR3 region has 14 residues. Germline V lookup: CDR1 MDHEN, CDR2 SYDVKM. CDR3 nucleotide sequence: TGTGCCAGCAGTTTTAGGGACAGGGTAGGGGGCTACACCTTC. Translated, it gives CASSFRDRVGGYTF.

This clone has a handful of counts. This chain links TRBV27 with TRBJ1-2; the D gene is possibly TRBD1 (5 bases). Germline values: CDR1 MNHEY, CDR2 SMNVEV (reference sequence). CDR3 size: 15 residues. Trimming left V 1 base short and J 4 bases short, with 13 bases between. Written as DNA, the CDR3 is TGTGCCAGCAGTTTATGGGGGGGTGAGGTCTATGGCTACACCTTC. It translates to CASSLWGGEVYGYTF.

The chain is built from TRBV18 and TRBJ1-5; the D gene is possibly TRBD1 (5 bases). The V end was cut by 5 bases, the J end by 3 bases, with 11 bases between. CDR1 KGHSH and CDR2 LQKENI come from the germline V gene. CDR3 length: 14 residues. The CDR3 reads CASSEFRDNQPQHF. The CDR3 coding sequence is TGTGCCAGCTCAGAATTCAGGGACAATCAGCCCCAGCATTTT.

V is TRBV4-2 and J is TRBJ1-2; TRBD1 matches at 9 bases. The junction had 6 bases not matched to a gene; V was cut back by 4 bases and J by 6 bases. Germline lookup yields CDR1 LGHNA and CDR2 YNFKEQ. CDR3 length equals 14 residues. The CDR3 DNA reads TGTGCCAGCAGCCGAGGGGACAGGGAACATGGCTACACCTTC. It translates to CASSRGDREHGYTF.

The rearrangement uses TRBV19 and TRBJ1-1, with 9 bases fitting TRBD1. V lost 4 bases to trimming and J lost 3 bases; unmatched junction nucleotides: 6. This CDR3 is built from 15 residues. CDR1 is LNHDA and CDR2 is SQIVND in the germline V gene (reference sequence). The CDR3 DNA reads as TGTGCCAGTAGTACAGGGACAGGGAGGGACACTGAAGCTTTCTTT. Its translation: CASSTGTGRDTEAFF.

The rearrangement links TRBV9 to TRBJ1-2; unclear D gene. The CDR3 has 15 amino acids. Germline V CDR1 and CDR2: SGDLS, YYNGEE. V was shortened by 3 bases and J by 8 bases, with 20 bases between the two germline ends. In nucleotides, the CDR3 is TGTGCCAGCAGCGCAACCCAGGTTTTTCCTGGGGGCTACACCTTC. It codes for CASSATQVFPGGYTF.

The table lists this clone with a count of one. The chain has TRBV28 and TRBJ1-6; 7 bases fit TRBD1. V lost 5 bases, J lost 3 bases, and 7 bases stayed unmatched. This CDR3 region has 16 residues. The V gene's germline CDR1 is MDHEN and CDR2 SYDVKM. This CDR3 is CASSTQGFGYNSPLHF. The DNA of the CDR3 is TGTGCCAGCAGTACACAGGGGTTTGGCTATAATTCACCCCTCCACTTT.

The V gene is TRBV7-2, the J gene TRBJ1-2; 10 nucleotides match TRBD1. The CDR3 contains 18 residues. Germline V gene lookup returns CDR1 SGHTA and CDR2 FQGNSA. The V segment lost 5 bases and the J segment 6 bases; nucleotides outside the gene matches: 18. The CDR3 is CASSPPADRGRRKDGYTF. DNA of the CDR3: TGTGCCAGCAGCCCCCCTGCGGACAGGGGGAGACGCAAGGATGGCTACACCTTC.

The CDR3 DNA reads as TGTGCCAGCAGTGAAGACAGGGTGACCGGGGAGCTGTTTTTT. Its protein product is CASSEDRVTGELFF. The rearrangement links TRBV25-1 to TRBJ2-2; 7 positions match TRBD1. CDR1 is MGHDK, CDR2 SYGVNS, per germline. The CDR3 sequence is 14 residues long. V was clipped by 2 bases and J by 5 bases; unmatched bases: 2.

The J gene is TRBJ2-1, the V gene TRBV27; D remains unclear. Germline loops: CDR1 MNHEY, CDR2 SMNVEV (reference sequence). This CDR3 has 18 residues. V was cut by 4 bases and J by 0 bases, with 19 bases left in between. The CDR3 loop is CASSSLLGAEGSYNEQFF. The CDR3 coding sequence is TGTGCCAGCAGTTCCCTCCTGGGTGCGGAAGGCTCCTACAATGAGCAGTTCTTC.